This entry is about one TCR beta chain. Its antigen is unknown. The table came from immunoSEQ multiplex PCR; TCRdb's copy has only in-frame clones and leaves some out. There are roughly 120,000 clones in the sample; about 85% occur only once, and 3.5% to 4.5% lies in the top ten. Investigators merged groups given second doses at roughly 4 or roughly 12 weeks. The length of the CDR3 is 12 residues. Deletions cut 4 bases from V and 5 bases from J, with 6 bases between. CDR1 and CDR2 (germline): LNHDA, SQIVND (reference sequence). The sample comes from a study of T cell responses to AZD1222 COVID-19 vaccine. General study findings and limits: Sampling captured repertoires only after the peak T cell response. The donors showed a predominance of white British ancestry and of females, with possible underestimation of clonal diversity. The study identified only a handful of AZD1222 recipients as seropositive at baseline.

The gene calls are TRBV19 and TRBJ1-5; D gene uncertain. This clonotype was sampled from an adult who received the AZD1222 COVID-19 vaccine. The sample in question was peripheral blood, obtained 28 days after the second AZD1222 dose. The CDR3 DNA reads as TGTGCCAGTAGTAAGATTGATCAGCCCCAGCATTTT. Translating it yields CASSKIDQPQHF.